Below, 24 T cell receptor beta chains from the same sample are listed, as sequenced in a study of human T cells and chemical hapten exposure. TCRdb re-derived calls from the RACE reads in MiXCR, one entry per CDR3 protein. Counted here are tens of thousands of distinct CDR3 sequences, approximately 9.7% occurring once; the ten biggest clones make up 2.5% to 3%. Indicated time point: healthy volunteer bleed at 2 weeks. RNA extraction used unfractionated whole blood as the source of total RNA. The sample comprised whole blood. The receptors derive from a female donor in good health. Some clones in this sample may be carry-over from other donors' samples.

This clonotype was recorded many times. The V call is TRBV20-1, the J call TRBJ2-7; TRBD2 agrees at 11 bases. CDR1 is DFQATT, CDR2 SNEGSKA, per germline (reference sequence). V dropped 0 bases and J dropped 5; count of bases not matched to a gene: 21. This CDR3 region has 20 residues. The CDR3 DNA is TGCAGTGCTAGAGATCATTTTGGGACTAGCGGTCGGGTCCTCGTCGACGAGCAGTACTTC. Protein: CSARDHFGTSGRVLVDEQYF.

In this sample, this clonotype turned up many times. The chain combines TRBV2 with TRBJ1-1; tentatively, D is TRBD1 (5 bases). This CDR3 is built from 13 residues. V was pared by 8 bases and J by 1 base, with 11 bases between. Germline V gene lookup returns CDR1 SNHLY and CDR2 FYNNEI. CDR3 coding DNA: TGTGCCAGCGGAAGACAGCAGAACACTGAAGCTTTCTTT. It yields the protein CASGRQQNTEAFF. Full variable domain (outside the CDR3, taken from reference TRBV2 and TRBJ1-1): EPEVTQTPSHQVTQMGQEVILRCVPISNHLYFYWYRQILGQKVEFLVSFYNNEISEKSEIFDDQFSVERPDGSNFTLKIRSTKLEDSAMYFCASGRQQNTEAFFGQGTRLTVV.

This clonotype was counted many times. V gene TRBV6-6 combines with J gene TRBJ2-3, with D perhaps TRBD1 (6 bases). Germline V CDR1 and CDR2: MNHNY, SVGAGI (reference sequence). Trimming removed 2 bases at V and 2 bases at J, with 11 bases between. This CDR3 is 15 amino acids long. The CDR3 reads CASSYVGQLTDTQYF. CDR3 bases: TGTGCCAGCAGTTACGTAGGACAGCTCACAGATACGCAGTATTTT.

The CDR3 loop is CASSVVGRGETQYF. As DNA, the CDR3 is TGTGCCAGCAGCGTAGTCGGGAGAGGAGAGACCCAGTACTTC. The chain is built from TRBV9 and TRBJ2-5; a possible D gene is TRBD2 (6 bases). V was shortened by 0 bases and J by 4 bases, with 10 bases between the two germline ends. Looked up from germline, CDR1 is SGDLS and CDR2 is YYNGEE. The CDR3 totals 14 residues.

This clonotype has more than one count but fewer than ten. This rearrangement joins TRBV20-1 to TRBJ2-7; D unclear. The CDR3 spans 12 residues. V lost 6 bases to trimming and J lost 3 bases, with 12 bases between them. CDR1 is DFQATT, CDR2 SNEGSKA, per germline (reference sequence). In DNA form, the CDR3 reads TGCAGTGCCTCACTGACTCACTACGAGCAGTACTTC. Translated: CSASLTHYEQYF.

This clonotype appeared a few times. The chain has TRBV6-5 and TRBJ2-1; 7 bases fit TRBD1. Germline CDR1 and CDR2: MNHEY and SVGAGI. There are 16 residues in the CDR3. J gave up 1 base and V 8 bases, and 11 bases lay outside the gene matches. The CDR3 coding sequence is TGTGCCAGCGGCCGTGAAGGGACAGATTCCTACAATGAGCAGTTCTTC. Its translation: CASGREGTDSYNEQFF.

The rearrangement links TRBV28 to TRBJ1-1, with TRBD1 identical over 7 bases. V trimming: 6 bases; J trimming: 9 bases; junction bases outside the gene matches: 10. CDR1 and CDR2 (germline): MDHEN, SYDVKM. The CDR3 has 13 amino acids. In DNA form, the CDR3 reads TGTGCCAGCAGACCGCCGGGACAGCAAAAAGCTTTCTTT. Amino acids: CASRPPGQQKAFF.

CDR3 nucleotides: TGTGCCATCAGTGAGGGCAGGGGACAGTACTTC. Protein: CAISEGRGQYF. The rearrangement joins TRBV10-3 to TRBJ2-7; D perhaps matches TRBD1 (6 bases). Between the trimmed V and J ends, which lost 2 bases and 10 bases, there was a span of 9 bases. The V gene's germline CDR1 is ENHRY and CDR2 SYGVKD. The CDR3 has 11 amino acids.

This clonotype was detected a few times. This rearrangement joins TRBV23-1 to TRBJ1-5; no reliable D call. TRBV23-1 is classed as an ORF, of uncertain function. The CDR3 sequence is 13 residues long. Trimming pared 7 bases from V and 4 bases from J, leaving 11 bases between. The CDR3 region is CASMVVHNQPQHF. The CDR3 DNA follows: TGCGCCAGCATGGTGGTACATAATCAGCCCCAGCATTTT.

This clonotype appeared a few times. The rearrangement links TRBV2 to TRBJ2-3, with 8 positions matching TRBD1. The V and J ends lost 6 bases and 0 bases, in that order; junction bases with no gene match: 2. The germline V gene has CDR1 SNHLY and CDR2 FYNNEI. The CDR3 sequence is 14 residues long. The CDR3 is CASRGQDSTDTQYF. The CDR3 DNA reads as TGTGCCAGCAGGGGACAGGATAGCACAGATACGCAGTATTTT.

CDR3 DNA: TGTGCCAGCAGCCAGAACAGGAAAACTAACTATGGCTACACCTTC. Amino acid sequence: CASSQNRKTNYGYTF. The chain links TRBV3-1 to TRBJ1-2; perhaps TRBD1 as D (5 bases). CDR3 size: 15 residues. Trimming removed 3 bases from V and 0 bases from J, with 11 bases in between. The germline gives CDR1 LGHDT, CDR2 YNNKEL (reference sequence).

With respect to this clonotype: This may come from a read error, since a much larger clone is one base off. The chain couples TRBV12-3 or TRBV12-4 to TRBJ2-7; maybe TRBD1 (6 bases). Trimming took off 4 bases at V and 5 bases at J, with 6 bases between the two ends. CDR3 length equals 11 residues. CDR3: CASSSGDEQYF. The CDR3 nucleotides are TGTGCCAGCAGTTCAGGGGACGAGCAGTACTTC.

The genes are TRBV5-1 and TRBJ2-5; no firm D call. Trimming cost V 0 bases and J 6 bases, with 9 bases left between them. This CDR3 has 13 residues. CDR1 is SGHRS and CDR2 is YFSETQ in the germline V gene. DNA for the CDR3: TGCGCCAGCAGCTTGGTTCTGGGCCAGACCCAGTACTTC. Protein product: CASSLVLGQTQYF.

This clonotype was detected ten times or more. The J gene is TRBJ1-1, the V gene TRBV6-2 or TRBV6-3, with 7 bases matching TRBD1. The germline V gene encodes CDR1 MNHEY and CDR2 SVGEGT. The ends lost 5 bases at V and 2 bases at J; junction bases unmatched: 11. The CDR3 spans 16 residues. The CDR3, as DNA: TGTGCCAGCAGTAACTACGGGACAGTAGATAACACTGAAGCTTTCTTT. This sequence encodes CASSNYGTVDNTEAFF.

The table lists this clonotype with many counts. The chain has TRBV7-8 and TRBJ2-1, with D possibly matching TRBD1 (5 bases). CDR3 length: 14 residues. V was shortened by 2 bases and J by 5 bases, with 10 bases between the two germline ends. Per the germline V gene, CDR1 is SGHVS and CDR2 is FQNEAQ. The CDR3 DNA sequence: TGTGCCAGCAGCTTAATGTCACAGGACAATGAGCAGTTCTTC. The encoded protein is CASSLMSQDNEQFF.

This clonotype turned up a few times. The chain links TRBV28 to TRBJ2-3; 9 nucleotides agree with TRBD2. The junction had 9 bases not matched to a gene; V was cut back by 6 bases and J by 2 bases. Per the germline V gene, CDR1 is MDHEN and CDR2 is SYDVKM. There are 16 residues in the CDR3. Written as DNA, the CDR3 is TGTGCCAGCAGCTTAGCGGGAGATCCTTCCACAGATACGCAGTATTTT. Translated: CASSLAGDPSTDTQYF.

This clonotype was seen more than once but under ten times. The chain couples TRBV24-1 to TRBJ2-3; possible D gene TRBD2, 6 bases. Per the germline V gene, CDR1 is KGHDR and CDR2 is SFDVKD. The CDR3 consists of 15 residues. V was trimmed by 10 bases and J by 4 bases, leaving 20 bases between them. Written as DNA, the CDR3 is TGTGCCACAGCCGGGCGGGGAGAGGTGGCAGATACGCAGTATTTT. This codes for CATAGRGEVADTQYF.

This clonotype was counted between two and nine times. The chain joins TRBV19 to TRBJ2-5; D remains ambiguous. The CDR3 spans 14 residues. Trimming took off 10 bases at V and 2 bases at J, with 17 bases between the two ends. CDR1 and CDR2 (germline): LNHDA, SQIVND (reference sequence). The CDR3 protein is CATSRRGPQETQYF. DNA for the CDR3: TGTGCCACCTCCCGCCGAGGACCACAAGAGACCCAGTACTTC. The full variable domain, rest sourced from reference TRBV19 and TRBJ2-5, is DGGITQSPKYLFRKEGQNVTLSCEQNLNHDAMYWYRQDPGQGLRLIYYSQIVNDFQKGDIAEGYSVSREKKESFPLTVTSAQKNPTAFYLCATSRRGPQETQYFGPGTRLLVL.

The V and J genes are TRBV19 and TRBJ2-7, with 7 bases lining up with TRBD2. The CDR3 length is 14 residues. Germline V gene sequence: CDR1 LNHDA, CDR2 SQIVND (reference sequence). J gave up 5 bases and V 3 bases, and 7 bases lay outside the gene matches. The CDR3 coding sequence is TGTGCCAGTAGTATCGGCGGGAGTCCTAACGAGCAGTACTTC. It is translated as CASSIGGSPNEQYF. The full variable domain, its missing parts supplied by reference TRBV19 and TRBJ2-7, is DGGITQSPKYLFRKEGQNVTLSCEQNLNHDAMYWYRQDPGQGLRLIYYSQIVNDFQKGDIAEGYSVSREKKESFPLTVTSAQKNPTAFYLCASSIGGSPNEQYFGPGTRLTVT.

This clonotype was detected ten times or more. The junction departs from germline at one end; a sequencing error may be responsible. For the CDR3, the DNA is TGTGCCAGCAGCTTAGAAGGGACAGTTACGCAGTATTTT. Translated, it gives CASSLEGTVTQYF. The V call is TRBV11-2, the J call TRBJ2-3; 7 bases line up with TRBD1. Germline V lookup: CDR1 SGHAT, CDR2 FQNNGV. The CDR3 covers 13 residues.

The rearrangement joins TRBV14 to TRBJ2-1; 10 nucleotides agree with TRBD2. Per germline, CDR1 SGHDN and CDR2 FVKESK. CDR3 length: 16 residues. With V trimmed by 4 bases and J by 6 bases, 9 bases remained unmatched. The CDR3 region has the DNA TGTGCCAGCAGCCCCCAACTAGCGGGATTCCCCAATGAGCAGTTCTTC. Protein product: CASSPQLAGFPNEQFF. Supplemented by reference TRBV14 and TRBJ2-1, the full variable domain reads EAGVTQFPSHSVIEKGQTVTLRCDPISGHDNLYWYRRVMGKEIKFLLHFVKESKQDESGMPNNRFLAERTGGTYSTLKVQPAELEDSGVYFCASSPQLAGFPNEQFFGPGTRLTVL.

The chain combines TRBV6-2 or TRBV6-3 with TRBJ2-5; perhaps TRBD2 as D (5 bases). CDR1 and CDR2 from the germline V gene are MNHEY and SVGEGT. The CDR3 has 15 amino acids. V lost 5 bases, J lost 0 bases, and 13 bases lay in between. The CDR3 bases are TGTGCCAGCAGTCTCCCTTCGGGGTACCAAGAGACCCAGTACTTC. Encoded protein: CASSLPSGYQETQYF.

This sequence joins TRBV6-2 or TRBV6-3 and TRBJ2-7; TRBD1 matches 7 bases. Germline V gene lookup returns CDR1 MNHEY and CDR2 SVGEGT. Unmatched junction bases numbered 13, after V lost 2 bases and J lost 0 bases. The CDR3 extends over 18 amino acids. The CDR3, as DNA: TGTGCCAGCAGTTACCCCCTCAGACCGGGACAGAGCTCCTACGAGCAGTACTTC. Residues: CASSYPLRPGQSSYEQYF.

The table lists this clonotype with a few counts. CDR3 protein: CASSDWVAGGCEQYF. CDR3 sequence (DNA): TGCGCCAGCAGTGATTGGGTAGCGGGAGGTTGCGAGCAGTACTTC. The chain employs TRBV10-2 and TRBJ2-7, with TRBD2 matching over 10 bases. There are 15 residues in the CDR3. Trimming took 3 bases from V and 6 from J; bases not matched to a gene: 8. CDR1 and CDR2 (germline): WSHSY, SAAADI.